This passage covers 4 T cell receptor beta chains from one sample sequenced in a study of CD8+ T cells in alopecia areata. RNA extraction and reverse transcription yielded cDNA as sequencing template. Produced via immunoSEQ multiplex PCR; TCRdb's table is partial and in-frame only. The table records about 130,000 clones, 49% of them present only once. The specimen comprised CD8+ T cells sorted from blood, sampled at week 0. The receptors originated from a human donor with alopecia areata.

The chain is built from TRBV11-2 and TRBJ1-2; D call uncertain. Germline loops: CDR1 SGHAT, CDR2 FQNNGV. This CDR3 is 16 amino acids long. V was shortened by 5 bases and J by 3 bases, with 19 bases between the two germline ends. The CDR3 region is CASSPAPLGAHYGYTF. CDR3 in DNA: TGTGCCAGCAGCCCCGCCCCCCTGGGTGCTCACTATGGCTACACCTTC. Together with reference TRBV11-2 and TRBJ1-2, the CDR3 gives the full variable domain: EAGVAQSPRYKIIEKRQSVAFWCNPISGHATLYWYQQILGQGPKLLIQFQNNGVVDDSQLPKDRFSAERLKGVDSTLKIQPAKLEDSAVYLCASSPAPLGAHYGYTFGSGTRLTVV.

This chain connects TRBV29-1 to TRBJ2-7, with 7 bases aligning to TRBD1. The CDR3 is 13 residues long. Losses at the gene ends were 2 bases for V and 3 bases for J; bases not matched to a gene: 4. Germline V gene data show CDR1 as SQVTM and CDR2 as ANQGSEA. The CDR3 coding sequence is TGCAGCGTTGAAACCGGGACAGACTACGAGCAGTACTTC. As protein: CSVETGTDYEQYF.

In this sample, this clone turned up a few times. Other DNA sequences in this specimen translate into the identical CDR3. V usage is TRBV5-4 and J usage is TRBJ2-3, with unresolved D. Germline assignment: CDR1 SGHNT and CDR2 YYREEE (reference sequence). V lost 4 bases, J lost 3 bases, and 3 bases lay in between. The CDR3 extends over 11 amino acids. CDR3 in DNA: TGTGCCAGCAGCCTTACAGATACGCAGTATTTT. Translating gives CASSLTDTQYF.

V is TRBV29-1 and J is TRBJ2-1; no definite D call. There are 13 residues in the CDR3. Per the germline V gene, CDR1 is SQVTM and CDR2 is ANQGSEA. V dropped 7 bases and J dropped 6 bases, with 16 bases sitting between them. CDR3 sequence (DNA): TGCAGCGGATTCCCGGTTAGTCTCAATGAGCAGTTCTTC. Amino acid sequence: CSGFPVSLNEQFF.